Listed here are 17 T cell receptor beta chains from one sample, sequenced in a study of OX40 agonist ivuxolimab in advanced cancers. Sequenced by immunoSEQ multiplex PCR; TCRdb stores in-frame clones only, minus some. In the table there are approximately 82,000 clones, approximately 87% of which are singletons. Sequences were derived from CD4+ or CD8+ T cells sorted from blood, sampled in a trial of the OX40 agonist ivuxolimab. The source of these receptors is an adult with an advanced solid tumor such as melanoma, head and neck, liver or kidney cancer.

The CDR3: CASSYRVNQPQHF. The CDR3 DNA reads as TGTGCCAGCAGTTACAGAGTAAATCAGCCCCAGCATTTT. The genes are TRBV6-5 and TRBJ1-5; no firm D call. Germline lookup yields CDR1 MNHEY and CDR2 SVGAGI. Trimming pared 2 bases from V and 4 bases from J, leaving 6 bases between. The CDR3 is 13 amino acids.

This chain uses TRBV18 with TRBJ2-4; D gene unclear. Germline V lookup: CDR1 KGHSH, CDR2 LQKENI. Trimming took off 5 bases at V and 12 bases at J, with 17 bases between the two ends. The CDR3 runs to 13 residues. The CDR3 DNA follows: TGTGCCAGCTCATCCAACACACACGGCGGTCAGTACTTC. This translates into CASSSNTHGGQYF.

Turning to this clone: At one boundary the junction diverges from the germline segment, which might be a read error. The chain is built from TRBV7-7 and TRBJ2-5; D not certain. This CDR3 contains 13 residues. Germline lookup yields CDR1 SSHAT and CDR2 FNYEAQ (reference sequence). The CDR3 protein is CASSFHPGETQYF. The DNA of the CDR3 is TGTGCTAGCAGCTTCCATCCTGGGGAGACCCAGTACTTC.

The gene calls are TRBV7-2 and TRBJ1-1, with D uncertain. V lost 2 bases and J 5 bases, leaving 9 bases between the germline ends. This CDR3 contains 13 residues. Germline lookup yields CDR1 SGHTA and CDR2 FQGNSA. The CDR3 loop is CASSLTVYTEAFF. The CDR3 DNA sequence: TGTGCCAGCAGCTTAACGGTATATACTGAAGCTTTCTTT.

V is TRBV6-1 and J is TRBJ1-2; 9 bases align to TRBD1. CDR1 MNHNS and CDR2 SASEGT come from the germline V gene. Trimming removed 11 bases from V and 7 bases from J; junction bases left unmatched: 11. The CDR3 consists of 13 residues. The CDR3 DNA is TGTGCCGCCTCCGGGACAGGGAAAGCTGGCTACACCTTC. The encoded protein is CAASGTGKAGYTF.

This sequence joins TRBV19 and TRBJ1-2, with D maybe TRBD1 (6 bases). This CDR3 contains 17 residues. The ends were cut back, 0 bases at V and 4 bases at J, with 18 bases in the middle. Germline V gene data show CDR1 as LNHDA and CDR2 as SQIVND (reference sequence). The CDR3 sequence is CASSIDAYPTGIYGYTF. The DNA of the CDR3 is TGTGCCAGTAGTATAGACGCATACCCAACAGGGATCTATGGCTACACCTTC.

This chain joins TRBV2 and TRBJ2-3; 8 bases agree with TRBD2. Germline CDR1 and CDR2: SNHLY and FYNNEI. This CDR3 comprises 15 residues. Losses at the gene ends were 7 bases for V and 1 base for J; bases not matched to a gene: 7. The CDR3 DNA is TGTGCCAGCAAGACCGCGACTAGCGGCACAGATACGCAGTATTTT. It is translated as CASKTATSGTDTQYF.

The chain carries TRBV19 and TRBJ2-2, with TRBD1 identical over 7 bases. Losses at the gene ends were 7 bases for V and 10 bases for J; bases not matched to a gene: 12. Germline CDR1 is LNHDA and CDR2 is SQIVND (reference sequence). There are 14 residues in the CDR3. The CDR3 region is CASTPETGTKELFF. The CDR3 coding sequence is TGTGCCAGTACCCCGGAGACAGGGACGAAGGAGCTGTTTTTT.

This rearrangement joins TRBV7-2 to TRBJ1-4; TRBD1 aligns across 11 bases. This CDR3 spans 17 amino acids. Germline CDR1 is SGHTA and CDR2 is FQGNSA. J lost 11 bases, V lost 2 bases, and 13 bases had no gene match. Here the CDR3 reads CASSLSVGGTGGQKLFF. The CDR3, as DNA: TGTGCCAGCAGCTTAAGTGTTGGCGGGACAGGGGGGCAGAAACTGTTTTTT.

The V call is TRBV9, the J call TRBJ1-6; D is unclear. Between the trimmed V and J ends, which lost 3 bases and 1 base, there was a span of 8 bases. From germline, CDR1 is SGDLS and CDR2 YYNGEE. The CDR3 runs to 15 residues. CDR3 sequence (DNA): TGTGCCAGCAGCGCCTCAGGTTCCTATAATTCACCCCTCCACTTT. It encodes CASSASGSYNSPLHF.

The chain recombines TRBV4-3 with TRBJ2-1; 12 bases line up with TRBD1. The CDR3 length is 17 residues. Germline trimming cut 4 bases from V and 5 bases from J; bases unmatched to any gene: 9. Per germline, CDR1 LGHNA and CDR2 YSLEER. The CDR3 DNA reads TGCGCCAGCAGCCCTACGGGGACAGGGGGCGTTCACAATGAGCAGTTCTTC. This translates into CASSPTGTGGVHNEQFF.

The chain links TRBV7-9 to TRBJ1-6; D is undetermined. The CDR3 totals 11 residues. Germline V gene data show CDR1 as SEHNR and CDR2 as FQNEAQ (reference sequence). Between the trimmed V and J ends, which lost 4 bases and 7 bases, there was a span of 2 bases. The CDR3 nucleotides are TGTGCCAGCAGCTCGAATTCACCCCTCCACTTT. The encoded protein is CASSSNSPLHF.

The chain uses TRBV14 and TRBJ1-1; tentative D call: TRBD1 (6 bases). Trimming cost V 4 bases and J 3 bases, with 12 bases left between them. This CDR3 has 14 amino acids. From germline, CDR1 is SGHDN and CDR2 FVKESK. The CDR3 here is CASSLRRGYTEAFF. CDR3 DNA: TGTGCCAGCAGCCTTAGGAGGGGGTACACTGAAGCTTTCTTT.

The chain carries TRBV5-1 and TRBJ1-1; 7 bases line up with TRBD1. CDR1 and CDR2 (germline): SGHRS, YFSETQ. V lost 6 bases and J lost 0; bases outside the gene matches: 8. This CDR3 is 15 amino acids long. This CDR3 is CASTRTGSLNTEAFF. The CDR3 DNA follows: TGCGCCAGCACCAGGACAGGTTCCTTGAACACTGAAGCTTTCTTT.

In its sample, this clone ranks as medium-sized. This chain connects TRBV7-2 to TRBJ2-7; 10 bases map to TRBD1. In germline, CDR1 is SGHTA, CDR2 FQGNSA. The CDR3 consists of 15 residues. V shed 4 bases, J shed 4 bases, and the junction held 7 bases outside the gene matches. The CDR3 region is CASSSGQGISYEQYF. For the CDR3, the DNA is TGTGCCAGCAGCTCGGGACAGGGGATCAGTTACGAGCAGTACTTC. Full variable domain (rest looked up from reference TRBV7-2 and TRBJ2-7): GAGVSQSPSNKVTEKGKDVELRCDPISGHTALYWYRQSLGQGLEFLIYFQGNSAPDKSGLPSDRFSAERTGGSVSTLTIQRTQQEDSAVYLCASSSGQGISYEQYFGPGTRLTVT.

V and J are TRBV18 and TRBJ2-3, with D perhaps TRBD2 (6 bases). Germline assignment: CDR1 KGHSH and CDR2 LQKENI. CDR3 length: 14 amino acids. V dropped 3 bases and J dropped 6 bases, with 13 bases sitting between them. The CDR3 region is CASSPTSGEDTQYF. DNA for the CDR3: TGTGCCAGCTCACCGACGTCGGGGGAGGATACGCAGTATTTT.

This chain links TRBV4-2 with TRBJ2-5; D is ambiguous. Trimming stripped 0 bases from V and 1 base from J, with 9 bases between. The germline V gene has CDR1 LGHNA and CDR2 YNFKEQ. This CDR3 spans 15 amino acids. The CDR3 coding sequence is TGTGCCAGCAGCCAAGATTCCAAATCCCAAGAGACCCAGTACTTC. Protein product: CASSQDSKSQETQYF.